This TCR beta chain came from a study of PD-1 blockade in classical Hodgkin lymphoma. All trial patients relapsed after autologous stem cell transplantation. Complete response, partial response or progressive disease constituted the best responses recorded. The table came from immunoSEQ multiplex PCR; TCRdb's copy has only in-frame clones and leaves some out. Of roughly 56,000 clones in the sample, approximately 90% were seen once. Germline CDR1 is MNHEY and CDR2 is SMNVEV (reference sequence). Losses at the gene ends were 4 bases for V and 3 bases for J; bases not matched to a gene: 5. The CDR3 runs to 14 residues.

The chain employs TRBV27 and TRBJ1-1; the match to TRBD1 covers 7 bases. The receptor comes from a human donor with classical Hodgkin lymphoma. The source was peripheral blood mononuclear cells (PBMCs), collected before the second cycle of nivolumab. In DNA form, the CDR3 reads TGTGCCAGCAGTTATCAAACAGGGGACACTGAAGCTTTCTTT. Protein: CASSYQTGDTEAFF.